The clone carrying this TCR beta chain has at least ten counts. What it binds is unknown. A single record per CDR3 protein comes from TCRdb applying MiXCR to the 5' RACE reads. The top ten clones hold approximately 1% of a sample with 500,000 or so distinct CDR3 sequences, more than 13% of them seen once. The source of the sample is a study of identical twins. Whole-study findings and limits: Sequences that were beta out-of-frame showed weaker excess twin sharing.

These data were also filed under a second study, of yellow fever vaccine responses in identical twins.

The specimen was CD4+ T cells sorted from blood. This sequence was found in a woman younger than 30 in good health.

The CDR3 region is CASSLSYQETQYF. The CDR3 DNA is TGTGCCAGCAGCTTAAGCTACCAAGAGACCCAGTACTTC. The V call is TRBV11-2, the J call TRBJ2-5; D is undetermined. The CDR3 has 13 residues. The V gene lost 2 bases and the J gene lost 0 bases, with 4 bases spanning the gap. CDR1 is SGHAT, CDR2 FQNNGV, per germline.